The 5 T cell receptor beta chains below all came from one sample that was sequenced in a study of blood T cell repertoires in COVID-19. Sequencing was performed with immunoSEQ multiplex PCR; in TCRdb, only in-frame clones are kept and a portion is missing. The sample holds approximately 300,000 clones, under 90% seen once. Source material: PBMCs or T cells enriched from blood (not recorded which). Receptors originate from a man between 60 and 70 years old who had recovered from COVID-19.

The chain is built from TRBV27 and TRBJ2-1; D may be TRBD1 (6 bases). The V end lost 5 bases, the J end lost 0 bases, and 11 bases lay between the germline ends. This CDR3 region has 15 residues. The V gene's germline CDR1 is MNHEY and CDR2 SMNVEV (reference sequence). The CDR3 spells CASSADRSSYNEQFF. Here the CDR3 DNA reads TGTGCCAGCAGTGCAGACAGGAGCTCCTACAATGAGCAGTTCTTC.

CDR3 DNA sequence: TGTGCCAGCAGCAAACAGGGAAGTGGGGATAATTCACCCCTCCACTTT. Translated: CASSKQGSGDNSPLHF. The chain links TRBV3-1 (or the pseudogene TRBV3-2) to TRBJ1-6, with D maybe TRBD1 (6 bases). V lost 5 bases to trimming and J lost 5 bases, with 16 bases between them. The germline CDR1 and CDR2 sequences are LGHDT and YNNKEL (reference sequence). The CDR3 length is 16 residues.

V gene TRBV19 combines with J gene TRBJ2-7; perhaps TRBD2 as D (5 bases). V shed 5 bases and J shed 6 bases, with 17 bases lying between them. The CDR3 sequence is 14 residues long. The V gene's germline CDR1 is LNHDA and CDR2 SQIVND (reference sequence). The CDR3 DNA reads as TGTGCCAGTAGTGGCCTCGCGGGTATGGTCGAGCAGTACTTC. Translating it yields CASSGLAGMVEQYF.

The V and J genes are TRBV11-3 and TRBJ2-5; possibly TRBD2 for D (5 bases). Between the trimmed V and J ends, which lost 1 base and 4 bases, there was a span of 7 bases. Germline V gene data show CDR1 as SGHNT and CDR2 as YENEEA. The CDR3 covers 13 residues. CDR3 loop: CASSLGGGETQYF. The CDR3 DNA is TGTGCCAGCAGCTTAGGAGGAGGAGAGACCCAGTACTTC.

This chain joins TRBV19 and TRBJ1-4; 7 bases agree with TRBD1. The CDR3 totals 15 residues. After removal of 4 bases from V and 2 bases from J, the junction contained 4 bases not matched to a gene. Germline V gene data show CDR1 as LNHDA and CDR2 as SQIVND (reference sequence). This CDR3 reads CASSTGQATNEKLFF. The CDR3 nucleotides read TGTGCCAGTAGTACCGGACAGGCCACTAATGAAAAACTGTTTTTT. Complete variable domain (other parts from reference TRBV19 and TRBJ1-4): DGGITQSPKYLFRKEGQNVTLSCEQNLNHDAMYWYRQDPGQGLRLIYYSQIVNDFQKGDIAEGYSVSREKKESFPLTVTSAQKNPTAFYLCASSTGQATNEKLFFGSGTQLSVL.